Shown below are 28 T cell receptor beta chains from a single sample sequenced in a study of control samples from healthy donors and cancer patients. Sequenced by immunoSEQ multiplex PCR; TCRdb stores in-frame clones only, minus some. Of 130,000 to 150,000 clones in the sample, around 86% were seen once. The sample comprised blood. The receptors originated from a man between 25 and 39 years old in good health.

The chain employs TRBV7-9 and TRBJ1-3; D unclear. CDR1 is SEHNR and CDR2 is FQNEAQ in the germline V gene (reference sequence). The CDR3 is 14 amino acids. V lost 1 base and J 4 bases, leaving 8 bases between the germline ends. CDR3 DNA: TGTGCCAGCAGCTTAGACGATAAGGGAAACACCATATATTTT. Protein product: CASSLDDKGNTIYF.

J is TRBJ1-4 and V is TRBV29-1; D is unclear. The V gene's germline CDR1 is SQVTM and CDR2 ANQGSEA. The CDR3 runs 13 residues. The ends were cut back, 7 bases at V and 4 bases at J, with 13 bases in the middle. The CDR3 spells CSGARDYNEKLFF. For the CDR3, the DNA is TGCAGCGGCGCCCGGGATTATAATGAAAAACTGTTTTTT. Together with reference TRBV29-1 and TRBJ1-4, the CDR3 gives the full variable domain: SAVISQKPSRDICQRGTSLTIQCQVDSQVTMMFWYRQQPGQSLTLIATANQGSEATYESGFVIDKFPISRPNLTFSTLTVSNMSPEDSSIYLCSGARDYNEKLFFGSGTQLSVL.

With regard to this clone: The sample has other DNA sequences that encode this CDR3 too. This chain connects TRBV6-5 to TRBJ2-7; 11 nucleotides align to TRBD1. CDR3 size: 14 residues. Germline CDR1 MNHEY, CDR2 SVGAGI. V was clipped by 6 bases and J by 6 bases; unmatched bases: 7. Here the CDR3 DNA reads TGTGCCAGCAGCTACGGACAGGGGGCTGGCGAGCAGTACTTC. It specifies CASSYGQGAGEQYF.

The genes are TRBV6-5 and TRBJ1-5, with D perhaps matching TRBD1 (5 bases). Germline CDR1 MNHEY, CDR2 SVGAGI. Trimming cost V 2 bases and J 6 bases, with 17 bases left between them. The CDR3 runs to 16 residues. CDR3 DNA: TGTGCCAGCAGTTACGATTCCGGGGCGCGCCTTCAGCCCCAGCATTTT. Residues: CASSYDSGARLQPQHF.

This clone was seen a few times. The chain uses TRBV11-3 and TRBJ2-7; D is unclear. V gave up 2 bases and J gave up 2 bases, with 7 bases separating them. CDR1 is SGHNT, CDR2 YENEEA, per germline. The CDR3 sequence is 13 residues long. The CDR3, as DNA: TGTGCCAGCAGCTTATACGCCACCTACGAGCAGTACTTC. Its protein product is CASSLYATYEQYF.

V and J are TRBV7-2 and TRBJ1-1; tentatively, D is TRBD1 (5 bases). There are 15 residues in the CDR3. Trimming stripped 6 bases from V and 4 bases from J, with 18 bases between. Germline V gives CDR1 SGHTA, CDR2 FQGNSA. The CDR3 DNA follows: TGTGCCAGCAGGCCTTTGGGGGTACGGGCCACTGAAGCTTTCTTT. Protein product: CASRPLGVRATEAFF.

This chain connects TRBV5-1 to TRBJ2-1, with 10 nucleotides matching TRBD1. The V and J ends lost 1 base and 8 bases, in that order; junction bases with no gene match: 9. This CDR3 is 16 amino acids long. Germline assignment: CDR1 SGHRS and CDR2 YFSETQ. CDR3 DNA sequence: TGCGCCAGCAGCTTGACCAGGACAGGGGGTATCGATGAGCAGTTCTTC. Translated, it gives CASSLTRTGGIDEQFF.

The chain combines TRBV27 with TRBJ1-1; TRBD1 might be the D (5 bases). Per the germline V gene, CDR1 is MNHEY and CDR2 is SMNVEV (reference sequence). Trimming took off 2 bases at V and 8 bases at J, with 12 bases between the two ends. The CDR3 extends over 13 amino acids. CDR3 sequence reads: CASSLGRAREAFF. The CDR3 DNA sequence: TGTGCCAGCAGTTTAGGCAGGGCGAGAGAAGCTTTCTTT.

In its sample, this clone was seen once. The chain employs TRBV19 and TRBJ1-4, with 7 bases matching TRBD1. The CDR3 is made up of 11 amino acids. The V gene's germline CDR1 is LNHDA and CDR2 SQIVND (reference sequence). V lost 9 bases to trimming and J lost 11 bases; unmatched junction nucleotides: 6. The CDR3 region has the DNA TGTGCCAGCCTTGGAGGGGGCAAACTGTTTTTT. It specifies CASLGGGKLFF.

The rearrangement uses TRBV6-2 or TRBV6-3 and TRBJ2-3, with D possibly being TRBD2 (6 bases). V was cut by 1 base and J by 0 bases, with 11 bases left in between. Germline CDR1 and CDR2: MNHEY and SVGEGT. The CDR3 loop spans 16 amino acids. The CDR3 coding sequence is TGTGCCAGCAGTTACTTGGCGGGGAGTAGCACAGATACGCAGTATTTT. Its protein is CASSYLAGSSTDTQYF.

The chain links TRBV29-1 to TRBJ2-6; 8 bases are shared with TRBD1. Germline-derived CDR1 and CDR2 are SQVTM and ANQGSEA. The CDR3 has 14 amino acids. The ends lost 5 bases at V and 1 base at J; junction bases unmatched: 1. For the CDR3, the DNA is TGCAGCGTTTACAGGGGGTCTGGGGCCAACGTCCTGACTTTC. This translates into CSVYRGSGANVLTF.

CDR3 nucleotide sequence: TGTGCCAGCAGTGAACAGGACTCTGGAAACACCATATATTTT. This gives the protein CASSEQDSGNTIYF. J is TRBJ1-3 and V is TRBV6-1; D uncertain. CDR1 is MNHNS, CDR2 SASEGT, per germline. The length of the CDR3 is 14 residues. The V end lost 2 bases, the J end lost 0 bases, and 5 bases lay between the germline ends.

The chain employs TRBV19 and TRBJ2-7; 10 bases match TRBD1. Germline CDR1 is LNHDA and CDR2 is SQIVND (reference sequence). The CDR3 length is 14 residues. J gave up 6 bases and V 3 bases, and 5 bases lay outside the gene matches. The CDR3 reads CASSMGQGLSEQYF. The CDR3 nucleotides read TGTGCCAGTAGTATGGGACAGGGGCTAAGCGAGCAGTACTTC.

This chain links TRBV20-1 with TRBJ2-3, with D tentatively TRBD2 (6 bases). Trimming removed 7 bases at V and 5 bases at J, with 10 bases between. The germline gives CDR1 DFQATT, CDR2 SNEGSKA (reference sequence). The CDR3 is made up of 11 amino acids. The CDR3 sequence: CSVADVDTQYF. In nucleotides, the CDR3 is TGCAGTGTAGCGGATGTAGATACGCAGTATTTT.

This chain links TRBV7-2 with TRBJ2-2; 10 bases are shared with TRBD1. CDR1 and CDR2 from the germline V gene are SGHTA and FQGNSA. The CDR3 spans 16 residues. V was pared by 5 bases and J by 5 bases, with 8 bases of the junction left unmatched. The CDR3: CASSAPGTGVTGELFF. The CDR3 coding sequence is TGTGCCAGCAGCGCCCCCGGGACAGGGGTTACCGGGGAGCTGTTTTTT.

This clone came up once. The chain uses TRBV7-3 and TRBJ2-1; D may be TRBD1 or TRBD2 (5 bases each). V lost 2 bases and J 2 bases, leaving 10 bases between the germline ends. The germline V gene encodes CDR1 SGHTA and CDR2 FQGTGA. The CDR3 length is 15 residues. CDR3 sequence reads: CASSLLPGPYNEQFF. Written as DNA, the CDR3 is TGTGCCAGCAGCTTATTACCGGGACCCTACAATGAGCAGTTCTTC.

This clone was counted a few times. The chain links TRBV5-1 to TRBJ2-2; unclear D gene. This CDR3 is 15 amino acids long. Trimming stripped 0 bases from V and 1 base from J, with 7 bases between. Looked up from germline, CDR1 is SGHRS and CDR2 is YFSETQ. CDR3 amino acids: CASSLGHQNTGELFF. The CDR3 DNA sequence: TGCGCCAGCAGCTTGGGACACCAGAACACCGGGGAGCTGTTTTTT.

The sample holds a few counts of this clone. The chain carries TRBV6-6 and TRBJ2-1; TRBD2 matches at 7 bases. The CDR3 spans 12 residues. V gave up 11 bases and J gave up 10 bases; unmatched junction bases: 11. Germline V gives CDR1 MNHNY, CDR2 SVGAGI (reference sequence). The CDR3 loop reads CAGGGPGWEQFF. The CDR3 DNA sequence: TGTGCCGGGGGAGGGCCGGGATGGGAGCAGTTCTTC.

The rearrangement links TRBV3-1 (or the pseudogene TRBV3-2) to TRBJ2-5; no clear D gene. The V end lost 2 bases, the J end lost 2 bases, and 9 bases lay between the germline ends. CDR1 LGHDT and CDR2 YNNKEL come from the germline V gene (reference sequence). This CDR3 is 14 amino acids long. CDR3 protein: CASSQTSRQETQYF. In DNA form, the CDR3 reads TGTGCCAGCAGCCAAACCAGCAGACAAGAGACCCAGTACTTC.

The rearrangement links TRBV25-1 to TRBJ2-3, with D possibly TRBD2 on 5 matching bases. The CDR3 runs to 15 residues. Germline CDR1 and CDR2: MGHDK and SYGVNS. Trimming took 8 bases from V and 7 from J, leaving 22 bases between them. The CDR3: CASSQPRDEINTQYF. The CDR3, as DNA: TGTGCCAGCTCTCAGCCCCGGGATGAGATAAATACGCAGTATTTT.

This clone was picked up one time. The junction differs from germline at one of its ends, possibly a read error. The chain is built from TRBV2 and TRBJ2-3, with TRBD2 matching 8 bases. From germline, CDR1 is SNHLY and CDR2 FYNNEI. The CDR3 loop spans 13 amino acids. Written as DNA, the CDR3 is TGTGCCGGCAGCGGGGGACCCACAGATACGCAGTATTTT. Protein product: CAGSGGPTDTQYF. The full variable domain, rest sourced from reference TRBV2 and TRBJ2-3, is EPEVTQTPSHQVTQMGQEVILRCVPISNHLYFYWYRQILGQKVEFLVSFYNNEISEKSEIFDDQFSVERPDGSNFTLKIRSTKLEDSAMYFCAGSGGPTDTQYFGPGTRLTVL.

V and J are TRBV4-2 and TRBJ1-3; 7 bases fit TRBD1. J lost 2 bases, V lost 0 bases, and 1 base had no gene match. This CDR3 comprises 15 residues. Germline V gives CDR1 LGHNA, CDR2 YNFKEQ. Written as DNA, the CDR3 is TGTGCCAGCAGCCAAGAAGGGGGCCCTGGAAACACCATATATTTT. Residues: CASSQEGGPGNTIYF.

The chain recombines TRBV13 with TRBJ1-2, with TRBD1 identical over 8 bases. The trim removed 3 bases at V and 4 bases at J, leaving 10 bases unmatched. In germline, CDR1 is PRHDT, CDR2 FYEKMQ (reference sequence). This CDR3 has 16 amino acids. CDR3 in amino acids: CASSLGTGLEGYGYTF. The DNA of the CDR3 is TGTGCCAGCAGCTTGGGGACAGGACTCGAGGGCTATGGCTACACCTTC.

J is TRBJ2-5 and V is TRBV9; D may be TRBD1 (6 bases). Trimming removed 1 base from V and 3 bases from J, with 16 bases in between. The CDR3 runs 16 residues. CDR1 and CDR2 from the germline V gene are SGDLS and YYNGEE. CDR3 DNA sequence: TGTGCCAGCAGCGTACATACAGGGAACCCAGAAGAGACCCAGTACTTC. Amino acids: CASSVHTGNPEETQYF. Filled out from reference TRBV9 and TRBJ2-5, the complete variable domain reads DSGVTQTPKHLITATGQRVTLRCSPRSGDLSVYWYQQSLDQGLQFLIQYYNGEERAKGNILERFSAQQFPDLHSELNLSSLELGDSALYFCASSVHTGNPEETQYFGPGTRLLVL.

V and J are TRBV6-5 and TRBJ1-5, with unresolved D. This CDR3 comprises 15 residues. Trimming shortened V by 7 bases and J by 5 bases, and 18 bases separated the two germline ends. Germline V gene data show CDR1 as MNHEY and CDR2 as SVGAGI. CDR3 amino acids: CASNWTPSSDQPQHF. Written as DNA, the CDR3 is TGTGCCAGCAACTGGACGCCCAGTTCAGATCAGCCCCAGCATTTT.

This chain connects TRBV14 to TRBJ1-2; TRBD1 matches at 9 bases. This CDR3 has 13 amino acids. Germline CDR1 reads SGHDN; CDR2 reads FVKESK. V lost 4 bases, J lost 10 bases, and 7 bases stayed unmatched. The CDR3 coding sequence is TGTGCCAGCAGCCCGGACAGGGGAAGGTCCTACACCTTC. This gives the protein CASSPDRGRSYTF.

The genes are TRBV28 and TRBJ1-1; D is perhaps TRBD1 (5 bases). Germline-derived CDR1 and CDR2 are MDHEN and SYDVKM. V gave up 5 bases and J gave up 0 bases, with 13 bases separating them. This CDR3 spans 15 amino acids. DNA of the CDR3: TGTGCCAGCAGTACAAAGGAGGGACTGAACACTGAAGCTTTCTTT. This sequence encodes CASSTKEGLNTEAFF. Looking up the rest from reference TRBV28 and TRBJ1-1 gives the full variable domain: DVKVTQSSRYLVKRTGEKVFLECVQDMDHENMFWYRQDPGLGLRLIYFSYDVKMKEKGDIPEGYSVSREKKERFSLILESASTNQTSMYLCASSTKEGLNTEAFFGQGTRLTVV.

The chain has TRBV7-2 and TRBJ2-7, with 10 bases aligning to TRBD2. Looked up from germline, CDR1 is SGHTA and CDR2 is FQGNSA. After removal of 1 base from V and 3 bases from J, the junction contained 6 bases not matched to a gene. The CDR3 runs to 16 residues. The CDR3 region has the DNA TGTGCCAGCAGCTTAGTTAGCGGGGGGATAAGCTACGAGCAGTACTTC. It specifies CASSLVSGGISYEQYF.